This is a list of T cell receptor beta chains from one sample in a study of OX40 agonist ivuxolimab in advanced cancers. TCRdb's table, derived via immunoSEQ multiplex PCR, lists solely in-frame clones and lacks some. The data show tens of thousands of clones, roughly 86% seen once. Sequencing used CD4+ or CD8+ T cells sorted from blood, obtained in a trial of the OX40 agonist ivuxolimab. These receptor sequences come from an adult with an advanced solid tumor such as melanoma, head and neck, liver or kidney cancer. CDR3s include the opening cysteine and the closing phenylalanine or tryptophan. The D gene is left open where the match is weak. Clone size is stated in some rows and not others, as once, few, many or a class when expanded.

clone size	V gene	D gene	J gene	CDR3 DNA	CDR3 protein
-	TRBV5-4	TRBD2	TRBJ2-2	TGTGCCAGCAGCCCCCCAGGACTAGCGGGGAACACCGGGGAGCTGTTTTTT	CASSPPGLAGNTGELFF
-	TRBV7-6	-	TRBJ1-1	TGTGCCAGCAGCTTAGACGTGGTTGAGAACACTGAAGCTTTCTTT	CASSLDVVENTEAFF
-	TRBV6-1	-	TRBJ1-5	TGTGCCAGCGAGGTAGAACGTCAGCCCCAGCATTTT	CASEVERQPQHF
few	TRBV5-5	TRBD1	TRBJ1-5	TGTGCCAGCAGCCTGGGGACAGCCCGGGGCCGCTATCAGCCCCAGCATTTT	CASSLGTARGRYQPQHF
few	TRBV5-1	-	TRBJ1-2	TGCGCCAGCAGCCCTGGGGCTGGGGAGCGGTATGGCTACACCTTC	CASSPGAGERYGYTF
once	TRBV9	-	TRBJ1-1	TGTGCCAGCAGCCTTTCGGGCACTCGAATGAACACTGAAGCTTTCTTT	CASSLSGTRMNTEAFF
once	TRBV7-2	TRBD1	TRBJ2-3	TGTGCCAGCCAGTCAGGGGGCGCGGCAGATACGCAGTATTTT	CASQSGGAADTQYF
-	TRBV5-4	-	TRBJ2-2	TGTGCCAGCAGCTTGGGTGACAGCCTGAACACCGGGGAGCTGTTTTTT	CASSLGDSLNTGELFF
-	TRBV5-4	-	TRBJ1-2	TGTGCCAGCAGCTTGGACAGGAAGAACTATGGCTACACCTTC	CASSLDRKNYGYTF
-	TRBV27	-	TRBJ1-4	TGTGCCAGCAGTCGGTTGGGGTCTGGTGAAAAACTGTTTTTT	CASSRLGSGEKLFF
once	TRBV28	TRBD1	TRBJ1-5	TGTGCCAGCAGTTTACCCCGACAGGGGGCTAGCAATCAGCCCCAGCATTTT	CASSLPRQGASNQPQHF
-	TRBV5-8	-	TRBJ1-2	TGTGCCAGCAGTCGGGGGGGTCCCTCCTGGGGCTACACCTTC	CASSRGGPSWGYTF
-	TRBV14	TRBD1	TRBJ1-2	TGTGCCAGCAGCCCGACAGGGATTTATGGCTACACCTTC	CASSPTGIYGYTF
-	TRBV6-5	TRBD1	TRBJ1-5	TGTGCCAGCACGAACGGTAGGACAGGGGATCAGCCCCAGCATTTT	CASTNGRTGDQPQHF
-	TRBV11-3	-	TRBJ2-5	TGTGCCAGCAGCTTCGACGACACCCAAGAGACCCAGTACTTC	CASSFDDTQETQYF
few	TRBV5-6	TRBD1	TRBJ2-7	TGTGCCAGCAGCTCCTGGACAGGGGGGACTGGCGAGCAGTACTTC	CASSSWTGGTGEQYF
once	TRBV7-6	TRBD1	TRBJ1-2	TGTGCCAGCAGCAACCGACAGGGACGCTATGGCTACACCTTC	CASSNRQGRYGYTF
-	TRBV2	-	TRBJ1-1	TGTGCCAGCAGTGAAGATCCTACGGGGGGAGGTGAAGCTTTCTTT	CASSEDPTGGGEAFF
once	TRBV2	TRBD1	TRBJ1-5	TGTGCCAGCAGTGACCCGAGACAGGGGGCGGGTCAGCCCCAGCATTTT	CASSDPRQGAGQPQHF
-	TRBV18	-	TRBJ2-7	TGTGCCAGCTCTTCCGGGACAATTTACAACGAGCAGTACTTC	CASSSGTIYNEQYF
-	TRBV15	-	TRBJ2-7	TGTGCCACCAGCAGAGGGGATGAAGTTCAGGGGAGGCAGTACTTC	CATSRGDEVQGRQYF
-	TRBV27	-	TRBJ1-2	TGTGCCAGCAGTTTATCGGGGGCAGGGTATGGCTACACCTTC	CASSLSGAGYGYTF
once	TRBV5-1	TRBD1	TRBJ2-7	TGCGCCAGCAGCTTGGGTGGGACAGGGAACTACGAGCAGTACTTC	CASSLGGTGNYEQYF
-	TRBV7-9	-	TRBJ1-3	TGTGCCAGCAGCCCGAGGGGTTTTGGAAACACCATATATTTT	CASSPRGFGNTIYF
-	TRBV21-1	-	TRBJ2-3	TGTGCCAGTCAGACCCACTCCACAGATACGCAGTATTTT	CASQTHSTDTQYF
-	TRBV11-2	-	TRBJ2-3	TGTGCCAGCAGCTTTAGGAGAGCTAGCGCAGACACAGATACGCAGTATTTT	CASSFRRASADTDTQYF
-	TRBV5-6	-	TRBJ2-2	TGTGCCAGCAGCCCCGACTGGACGAACACCGGGGAGCTGTTTTTT	CASSPDWTNTGELFF
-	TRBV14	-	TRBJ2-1	TGTGCCAGCAGCCAAGTCGTTCTCGGGGAGCAGTTCTTC	CASSQVVLGEQFF
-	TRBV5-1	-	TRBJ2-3	TGCGCCAGCAGCTTCGAGACACCAGGGGTGGATACGCAGTATTTT	CASSFETPGVDTQYF
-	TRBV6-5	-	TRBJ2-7	TGTGCCAGCAGTTACATAGAGCCAACCTACGAGCAGTACTTC	CASSYIEPTYEQYF
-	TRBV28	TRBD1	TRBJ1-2	TGTGCCAGCAGTTTAGGCGGGACAGCCCCTAACTATGGCTACACCTTC	CASSLGGTAPNYGYTF
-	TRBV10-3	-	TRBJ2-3	TGTGCCATCAGTGATGCAGGGCCAGATACGCAGTATTTT	CAISDAGPDTQYF
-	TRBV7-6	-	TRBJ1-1	TGTGCCAGCAGCTATCAGGGGCGCAGCGGCACTGAAGCTTTCTTT	CASSYQGRSGTEAFF
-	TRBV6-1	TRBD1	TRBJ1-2	TGTGCCAGCAGACAGACCGGGACAGGGGAGGGATACACCTTC	CASRQTGTGEGYTF
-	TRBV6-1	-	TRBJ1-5	TGTGCCAGTGTCCCTAGGGGTAGCAATCAGCCCCAGCATTTT	CASVPRGSNQPQHF
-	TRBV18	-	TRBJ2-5	TGTGCCAGCTCCCCCCGAGAACAAGAGACCCAGTACTTC	CASSPREQETQYF
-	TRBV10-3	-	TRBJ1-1	TGTGCCATCAGTGAGGGAGGGAGGGGCACTGAAGCTTTCTTT	CAISEGGRGTEAFF
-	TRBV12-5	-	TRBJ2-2	TGTGCTAGTGGTCCCGGGACGGCGAACACCGGGGAGCTGTTTTTT	CASGPGTANTGELFF
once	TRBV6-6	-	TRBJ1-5	TGTGCCAGCACCACGGGGTCCAATCAGCCCCAGCATTTT	CASTTGSNQPQHF
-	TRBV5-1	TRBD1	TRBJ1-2	TGCGCCAGCAAGGGACAGGGTTGGGGCTACACCTTC	CASKGQGWGYTF
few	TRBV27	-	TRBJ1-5	TGTGCCAGCAGTACAGGACGCAATCAGCCCCAGCATTTT	CASSTGRNQPQHF
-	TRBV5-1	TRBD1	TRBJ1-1	TGCGCCAGCAGCGGCGGACAGGGCGGAGAAGCTTTCTTT	CASSGGQGGEAFF
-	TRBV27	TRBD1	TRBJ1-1	TGTGCCAGCAGTTCGGGGACAGGGAGATACGCTGAAGCTTTCTTT	CASSSGTGRYAEAFF
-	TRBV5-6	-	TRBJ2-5	TGTGCCAGCAGCTTTGTAGCTGGGGAGACCCAGTACTTC	CASSFVAGETQYF
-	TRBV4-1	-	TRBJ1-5	TGCGCCAGCAGCCAGGACCCGTACCCCAATCAGCCCCAGCATTTT	CASSQDPYPNQPQHF
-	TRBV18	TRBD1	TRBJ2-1	TGTGCCAGCTCAGCTGACAGGGTGGGTGAGCAGTTCTTC	CASSADRVGEQFF